Below, 22 T cell receptor beta chains from the same sample are listed, as sequenced in a study of T cells in Graves' hyperthyroidism and ophthalmopathy. From RNA transcripts, TCR beta CDR3 regions were amplified. TCR CDR3 underwent first-round RT-PCR with the HTBI primer set. TCRdb itself ran the multiplex PCR reads through MiXCR, one entry per CDR3 protein. This sample has a few hundred thousand distinct CDR3 sequences, with about half found just once. The material sequenced was peripheral blood or thyroid tissue (not recorded which). These receptors originate from a young woman with Graves' hyperthyroidism.

J is TRBJ2-7 and V is TRBV6-9; D may be TRBD1 (6 bases). The V gene's germline CDR1 is MNHGY and CDR2 SVAAGI. This CDR3 is built from 16 residues. The V end lost 5 bases, the J end lost 2 bases, and 19 bases lay between the germline ends. CDR3 loop: CASSQKTGLRTYEQYF. The CDR3 DNA is TGTGCCAGCAGTCAGAAGACAGGTCTGAGAACCTACGAGCAGTACTTC.

The chain recombines TRBV12-3 or TRBV12-4 with TRBJ2-7, with D possibly being TRBD1 (5 bases). V lost 6 bases and J lost 3, with 18 bases in between. The CDR3 has 15 amino acids. The CDR3 reads CASSPRDGDSYEQYF. The CDR3 DNA reads TGTGCCAGCAGCCCAAGGGATGGCGACAGCTACGAGCAGTACTTC.

The genes are TRBV12-3 or TRBV12-4 and TRBJ1-4; D uncertain. V lost 2 bases and J 4 bases, leaving 11 bases between the germline ends. The length of the CDR3 is 15 residues. CDR3 protein: CASSLSPQSNEKLFF. The CDR3 bases are TGTGCCAGCAGTTTATCTCCCCAAAGTAATGAAAAACTGTTTTTT.

There are many counts of this clonotype. V and J are TRBV7-2 and TRBJ2-5; 12 bases fit TRBD2. The CDR3 contains 17 residues. V trimming: 4 bases; J trimming: 4 bases; junction bases outside the gene matches: 10. Per the germline V gene, CDR1 is SGHTA and CDR2 is FQGNSA. The CDR3 DNA reads as TGTGCCAGCAGCTCGTTGACTAGCGGGAGCCTGGGAGAGACCCAGTACTTC. It is translated as CASSSLTSGSLGETQYF.

The chain joins TRBV7-8 to TRBJ2-3, with a possible D match to TRBD1 (6 bases). The germline gives CDR1 SGHVS, CDR2 FQNEAQ. The CDR3 totals 15 residues. Trimming stripped 4 bases from V and 2 bases from J, with 13 bases between. The CDR3 loop is CASSSRQAPTDTQYF. Here the CDR3 DNA reads TGTGCCAGCAGCTCGAGACAGGCCCCCACAGATACGCAGTATTTT.

This clonotype was recorded many times. V is TRBV3-1 and J is TRBJ1-6; D is possibly TRBD1 (5 bases). Trimming stripped 1 base from V and 10 bases from J, with 20 bases between. This CDR3 has 17 residues. CDR1 LGHDT and CDR2 YNNKEL come from the germline V gene (reference sequence). The CDR3 loop reads CASSQVKAGTEGSPLHF. CDR3 in DNA: TGTGCCAGCAGCCAAGTAAAGGCCGGGACGGAGGGATCACCCCTCCACTTT.

This clonotype was detected many times. This chain links TRBV11-2 with TRBJ2-5, with TRBD2 as a possible D gene (6 bases). Trimming cost V 5 bases and J 2 bases, with 9 bases left between them. This CDR3 spans 13 amino acids. From germline, CDR1 is SGHAT and CDR2 FQNNGV. The CDR3, as DNA: TGTGCCAGCAGCCTCGGGGGTCAAGAGACCCAGTACTTC. As protein: CASSLGGQETQYF.

This chain joins TRBV6-5 and TRBJ2-7; tentatively, D is TRBD2 (6 bases). Germline V gene data show CDR1 as MNHEY and CDR2 as SVGAGI. V lost 5 bases to trimming and J lost 0 bases, with 17 bases between them. This CDR3 contains 16 residues. CDR3 protein: CASSGARDSLSYEQYF. CDR3 DNA: TGTGCCAGCAGTGGGGCCCGGGACTCTCTCTCCTACGAGCAGTACTTC.

The rearrangement uses TRBV29-1 and TRBJ1-3; perhaps TRBD1 as D (6 bases). CDR3 length equals 13 residues. In germline, CDR1 is SQVTM, CDR2 ANQGSEA. V was trimmed by 5 bases and J by 2 bases, leaving 10 bases between them. The CDR3 loop reads CSVREGAGNTIYF. Written as DNA, the CDR3 is TGCAGCGTTCGGGAGGGGGCTGGAAACACCATATATTTT.

This clonotype showed up just a few times. The genes are TRBV6-1 and TRBJ2-2; either TRBD1 or TRBD2 may supply D (5 bases each). Germline values: CDR1 MNHNS, CDR2 SASEGT. The CDR3 is 15 amino acids. The V gene lost 5 bases and the J gene lost 6 bases, with 16 bases spanning the gap. The CDR3 loop is CASSPGTFRSGELFF. The CDR3 nucleotides are TGTGCCAGCAGTCCGGGGACCTTTAGGTCCGGGGAGCTGTTTTTT.

The rearrangement joins TRBV7-3 to TRBJ2-3; a weak D match, TRBD2 (6 bases). The CDR3 sequence is 16 residues long. The V gene lost 1 base and the J gene lost 0 bases, with 11 bases spanning the gap. Germline CDR1 and CDR2: SGHTA and FQGTGA. The CDR3 region is CASSLMGLTSTDTQYF. Written as DNA, the CDR3 is TGTGCCAGCAGCTTAATGGGACTCACTAGCACAGATACGCAGTATTTT.

This clonotype has a count of ten or more. This chain links TRBV5-8 with TRBJ2-2; the match to TRBD2 covers 7 bases. The CDR3 has 16 residues. Unmatched junction bases numbered 5, after V lost 3 bases and J lost 0 bases. The germline V gene encodes CDR1 SGHTS and CDR2 YDEGEE. In DNA, the CDR3 is TGTGCCAGCAGCTCTCCTAGCGGAGCGAACACCGGGGAGCTGTTTTTT. Translation gives CASSSPSGANTGELFF. The full variable domain, with the rest looked up from reference TRBV5-8 and TRBJ2-2, is EAGVTQSPTHLIKTRGQQATLRCSPISGHTSVYWYQQALGLGLQFLLWYDEGEERNRGNFPPRFSGRQFPNYSSELNVNALELEDSALYLCASSSPSGANTGELFFGEGSRLTVL.

This clonotype was found many times. The V and J genes are TRBV7-3 and TRBJ2-5; D is perhaps TRBD1 (6 bases). The CDR3 loop spans 15 amino acids. Germline V CDR1 and CDR2: SGHTA, FQGTGA. V gave up 5 bases and J gave up 5 bases, with 18 bases separating them. CDR3 in DNA: TGTGCCAGCAGCCCACAGGGTCTTACAACTGAGACCCAGTACTTC. Its translation is CASSPQGLTTETQYF.

The chain has TRBV24-1 and TRBJ2-7; 12 nucleotides align to TRBD1. With V trimmed by 9 bases and J by 6 bases, 2 bases remained unmatched. In germline, CDR1 is KGHDR, CDR2 SFDVKD. The CDR3 runs to 12 residues. Here the CDR3 DNA reads TGTGCCACCGGGACAGGGGGCAGCGAGCAGTACTTC. Its translation is CATGTGGSEQYF.

V is TRBV7-2 and J is TRBJ2-3; D uncertain. Looked up from germline, CDR1 is SGHTA and CDR2 is FQGNSA. The CDR3 spans 14 residues. Trimming cost V 2 bases and J 0 bases, with 6 bases left between them. Here the CDR3 reads CASSLHFSTDTQYF. CDR3 bases: TGTGCCAGCAGCTTACACTTTAGCACAGATACGCAGTATTTT.

The V call is TRBV13, the J call TRBJ1-4; D remains unclear. This CDR3 has 13 residues. The V gene's germline CDR1 is PRHDT and CDR2 FYEKMQ (reference sequence). CDR3 loop: CARESLVIEKLFF. In DNA, the CDR3 is TGTGCTAGAGAGTCCCTCGTGATTGAAAAACTGTTTTTT.

The sample holds many counts of this clonotype. V gene TRBV2 combines with J gene TRBJ2-2; D unclear. Germline CDR1 SNHLY, CDR2 FYNNEI. The CDR3 sequence is 11 residues long. Trimming stripped 11 bases from V and 8 bases from J, with 12 bases between. CDR3 nucleotides: TGTGCCTGCCGCGCGACAGGGGAGCTGTTTTTT. Its translation: CACRATGELFF.

There are a few counts of this clonotype. V usage is TRBV7-8 and J usage is TRBJ2-3; D assignment may be TRBD1 or TRBD2 (5 bases each). Per the germline V gene, CDR1 is SGHVS and CDR2 is FQNEAQ. This CDR3 spans 17 amino acids. V dropped 1 base and J dropped 2 bases, with 16 bases sitting between them. The DNA of the CDR3 is TGTGCCAGCAGCTTAGGGTACGGGACCTCGTACACAGATACGCAGTATTTT. Its protein is CASSLGYGTSYTDTQYF.

The rearrangement uses TRBV30 and TRBJ1-3, with D maybe TRBD1 (5 bases). The germline V and J ends were trimmed by 5 bases and 7 bases, with 9 bases remaining between them. The CDR3 is 11 residues long. Germline values: CDR1 GTSNPN, CDR2 SVGIG (reference sequence). CDR3 bases: TGTGCCTGGGGGTGGGACAACACCATATATTTT. Encoded protein: CAWGWDNTIYF.

This clonotype was counted many times. The V and J genes are TRBV12-5 and TRBJ1-4; TRBD1 aligns across 8 bases. The germline gives CDR1 LGHNT, CDR2 FRNRAP. The trim removed 0 bases at V and 8 bases at J, leaving 8 bases unmatched. This CDR3 has 16 residues. The CDR3 DNA reads TGTGCTAGTGGTTTGGTACAGACAGGGGTCGGCGAAAAACTGTTTTTT. This encodes CASGLVQTGVGEKLFF.

The chain is built from TRBV29-1 and TRBJ1-1, with 11 bases aligning to TRBD1. Germline assignment: CDR1 SQVTM and CDR2 ANQGSEA. V lost 3 bases, J lost 6 bases, and 6 bases stayed unmatched. This CDR3 is 14 amino acids long. The CDR3 loop is CSVEYGTGGSEAFF. The CDR3 DNA reads TGCAGCGTTGAGTACGGGACAGGGGGATCTGAAGCTTTCTTT.

There are many counts of this clonotype. The chain combines TRBV5-1 with TRBJ2-2; unclear D gene. Looked up from germline, CDR1 is SGHRS and CDR2 is YFSETQ. The CDR3 length is 14 residues. V was pared by 5 bases and J by 4 bases, with 12 bases between. The CDR3 spells CASRLSWGTGELFF. The CDR3 DNA follows: TGCGCCAGCAGGCTCTCATGGGGCACCGGGGAGCTGTTTTTT.